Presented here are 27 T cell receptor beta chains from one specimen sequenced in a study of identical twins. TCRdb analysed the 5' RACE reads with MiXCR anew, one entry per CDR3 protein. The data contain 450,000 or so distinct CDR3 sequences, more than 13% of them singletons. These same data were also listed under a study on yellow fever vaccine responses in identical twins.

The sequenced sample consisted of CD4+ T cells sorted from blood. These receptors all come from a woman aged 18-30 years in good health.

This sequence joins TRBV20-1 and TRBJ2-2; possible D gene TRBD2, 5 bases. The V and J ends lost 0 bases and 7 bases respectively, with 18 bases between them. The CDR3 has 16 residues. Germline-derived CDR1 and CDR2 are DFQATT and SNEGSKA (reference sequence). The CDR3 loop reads CSARDTGGSNIGELFF. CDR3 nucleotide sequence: TGCAGTGCTAGAGATACCGGCGGGTCAAATATCGGGGAGCTGTTTTTT.

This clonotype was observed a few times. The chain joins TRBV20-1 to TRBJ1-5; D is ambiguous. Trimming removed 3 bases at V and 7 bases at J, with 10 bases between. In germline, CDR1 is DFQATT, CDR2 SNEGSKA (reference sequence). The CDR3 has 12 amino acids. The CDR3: CSARIGIQPQHF. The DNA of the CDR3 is TGCAGTGCTAGGATTGGCATCCAGCCCCAGCATTTT.

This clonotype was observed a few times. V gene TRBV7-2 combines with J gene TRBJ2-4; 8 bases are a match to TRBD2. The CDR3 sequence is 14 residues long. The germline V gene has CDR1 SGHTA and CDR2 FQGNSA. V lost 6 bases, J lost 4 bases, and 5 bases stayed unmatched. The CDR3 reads CASSFSGTKNIQYF. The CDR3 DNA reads TGTGCCAGCAGTTTTAGCGGGACTAAAAACATTCAGTACTTC.

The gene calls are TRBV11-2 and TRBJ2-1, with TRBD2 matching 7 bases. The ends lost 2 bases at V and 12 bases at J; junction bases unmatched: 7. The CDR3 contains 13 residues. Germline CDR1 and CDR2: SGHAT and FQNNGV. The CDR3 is CASSLWGSGGQFF. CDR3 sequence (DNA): TGTGCCAGCAGCTTATGGGGGTCGGGGGGGCAGTTCTTC.

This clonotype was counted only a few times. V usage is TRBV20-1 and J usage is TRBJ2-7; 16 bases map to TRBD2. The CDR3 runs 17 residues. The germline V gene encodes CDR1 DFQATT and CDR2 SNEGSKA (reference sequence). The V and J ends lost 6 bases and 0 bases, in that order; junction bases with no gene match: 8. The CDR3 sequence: CSAQRGLAGGPSYEQYF. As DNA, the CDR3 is TGCAGTGCCCAGAGGGGACTAGCGGGGGGGCCCTCCTACGAGCAGTACTTC.

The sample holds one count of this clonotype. Here the CDR3 DNA reads TGTGCCAGCAGCTTACTACTAGCGGGAGTCCACGAGCAGTACTTC. Translating it yields CASSLLLAGVHEQYF. The rearrangement uses TRBV5-6 and TRBJ2-7, with 11 bases matching TRBD2. Per the germline V gene, CDR1 is SGHDT and CDR2 is YYEEEE. The junction had 6 bases not matched to a gene; V was cut back by 2 bases and J by 5 bases. This CDR3 spans 15 amino acids.

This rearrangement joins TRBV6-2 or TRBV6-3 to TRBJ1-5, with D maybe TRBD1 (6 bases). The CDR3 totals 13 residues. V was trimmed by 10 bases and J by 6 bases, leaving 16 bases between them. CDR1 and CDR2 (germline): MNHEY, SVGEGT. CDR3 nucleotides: TGTGCCATCAGAGGGGGGGCAGGTCAGCCCCAGCATTTT. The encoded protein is CAIRGGAGQPQHF.

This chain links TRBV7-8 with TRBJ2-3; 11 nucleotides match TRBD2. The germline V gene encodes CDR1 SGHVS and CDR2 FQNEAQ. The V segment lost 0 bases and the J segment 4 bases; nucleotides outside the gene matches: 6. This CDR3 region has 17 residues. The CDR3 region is CASSLAPTSGGSDTQYF. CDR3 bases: TGTGCCAGCAGCTTAGCCCCTACTAGCGGGGGATCAGATACGCAGTATTTT.

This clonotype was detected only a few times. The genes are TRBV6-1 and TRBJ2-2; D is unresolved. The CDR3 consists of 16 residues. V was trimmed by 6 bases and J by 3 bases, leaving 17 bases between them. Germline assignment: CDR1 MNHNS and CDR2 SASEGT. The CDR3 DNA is TGTGCCAGCAGCCTATCAGGAACGGTTGACACCGGGGAGCTGTTTTTT. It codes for CASSLSGTVDTGELFF.

CDR3 protein: CASSADLGTSGMDTQYF. In DNA, the CDR3 is TGTGCCAGCAGCGCGGACCTCGGGACTAGCGGTATGGATACGCAGTATTTT. The V gene is TRBV9, the J gene TRBJ2-3; 11 bases match TRBD2. Germline values: CDR1 SGDLS, CDR2 YYNGEE. V was pared by 3 bases and J by 6 bases, with 12 bases of the junction left unmatched. CDR3 length: 17 amino acids.

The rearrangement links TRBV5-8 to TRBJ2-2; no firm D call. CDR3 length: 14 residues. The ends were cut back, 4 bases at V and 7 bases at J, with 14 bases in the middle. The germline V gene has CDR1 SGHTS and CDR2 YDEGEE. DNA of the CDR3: TGTGCCAGCAGCCCTGACTTACTCGGCGGGGAGCTGTTTTTT. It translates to CASSPDLLGGELFF. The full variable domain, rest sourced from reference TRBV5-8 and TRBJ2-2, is EAGVTQSPTHLIKTRGQQATLRCSPISGHTSVYWYQQALGLGLQFLLWYDEGEERNRGNFPPRFSGRQFPNYSSELNVNALELEDSALYLCASSPDLLGGELFFGEGSRLTVL.

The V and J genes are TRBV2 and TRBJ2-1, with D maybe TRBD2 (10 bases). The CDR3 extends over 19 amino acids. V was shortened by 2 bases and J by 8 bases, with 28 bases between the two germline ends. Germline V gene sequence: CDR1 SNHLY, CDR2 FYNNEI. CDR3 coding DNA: TGTGCCAGCAGTGAAAACAGGGGGCTCGGAGCGGGAGGGGGAGATGAGCAGTTCTTC. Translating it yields CASSENRGLGAGGGDEQFF.

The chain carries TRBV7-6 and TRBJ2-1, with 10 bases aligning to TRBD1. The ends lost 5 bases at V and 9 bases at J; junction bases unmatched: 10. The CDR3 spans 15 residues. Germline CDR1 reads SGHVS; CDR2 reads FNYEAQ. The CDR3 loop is CASSGTGTGEGEQFF. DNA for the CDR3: TGTGCCAGCAGCGGTACCGGGACAGGGGAGGGTGAGCAGTTCTTC.

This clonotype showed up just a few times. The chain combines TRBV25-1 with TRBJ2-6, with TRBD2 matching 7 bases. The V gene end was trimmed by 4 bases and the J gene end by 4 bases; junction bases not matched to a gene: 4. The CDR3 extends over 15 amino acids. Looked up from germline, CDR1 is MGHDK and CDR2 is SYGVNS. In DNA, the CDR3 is TGTGCCAGCAGTGCAGGCGGGAGAGGGGCCAACGTCCTGACTTTC. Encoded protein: CASSAGGRGANVLTF.

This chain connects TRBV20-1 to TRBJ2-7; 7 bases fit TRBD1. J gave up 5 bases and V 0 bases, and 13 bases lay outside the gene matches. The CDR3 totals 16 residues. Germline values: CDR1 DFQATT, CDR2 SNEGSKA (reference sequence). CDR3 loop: CSARDPSRGPSNEQYF. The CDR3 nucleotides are TGCAGTGCTAGAGACCCAAGTAGGGGGCCGTCCAACGAGCAGTACTTC.

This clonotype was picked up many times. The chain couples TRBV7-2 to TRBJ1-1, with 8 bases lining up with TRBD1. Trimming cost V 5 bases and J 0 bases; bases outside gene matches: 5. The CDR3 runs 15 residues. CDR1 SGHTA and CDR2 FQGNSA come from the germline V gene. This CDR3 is CASSPRTGLNTEAFF. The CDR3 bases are TGTGCCAGCAGCCCAAGGACAGGGCTGAACACTGAAGCTTTCTTT.

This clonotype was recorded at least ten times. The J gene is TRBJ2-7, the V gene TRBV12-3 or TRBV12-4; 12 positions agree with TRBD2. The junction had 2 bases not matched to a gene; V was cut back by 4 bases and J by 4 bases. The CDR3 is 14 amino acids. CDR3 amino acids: CASSWTSGIYEQYF. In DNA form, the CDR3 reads TGTGCCAGCAGTTGGACTAGCGGGATATACGAGCAGTACTTC.

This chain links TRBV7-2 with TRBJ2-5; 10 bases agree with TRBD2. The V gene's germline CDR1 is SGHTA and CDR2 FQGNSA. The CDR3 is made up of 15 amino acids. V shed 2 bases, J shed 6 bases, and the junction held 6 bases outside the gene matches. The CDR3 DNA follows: TGTGCCAGCAGCTTAACCCCTAGCGGGGGCAAGACCCAGTACTTC. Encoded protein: CASSLTPSGGKTQYF.

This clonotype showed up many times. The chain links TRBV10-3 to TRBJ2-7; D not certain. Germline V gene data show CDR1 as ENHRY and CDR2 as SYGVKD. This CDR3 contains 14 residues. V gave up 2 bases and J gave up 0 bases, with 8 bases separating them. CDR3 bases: TGTGCCATCAGTGAGGGCTCAACCTCCTACGAGCAGTACTTC. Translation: CAISEGSTSYEQYF.

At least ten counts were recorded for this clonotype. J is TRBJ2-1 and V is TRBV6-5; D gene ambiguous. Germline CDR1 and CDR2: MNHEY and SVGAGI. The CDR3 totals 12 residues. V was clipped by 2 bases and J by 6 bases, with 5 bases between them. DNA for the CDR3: TGTGCCAGCAGTTACAAGGGCAATGAGCAGTTCTTC. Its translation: CASSYKGNEQFF.

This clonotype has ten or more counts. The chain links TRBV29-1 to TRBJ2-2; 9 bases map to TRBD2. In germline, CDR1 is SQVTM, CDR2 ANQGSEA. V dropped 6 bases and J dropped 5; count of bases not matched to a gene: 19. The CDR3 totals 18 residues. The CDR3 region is CSVRGYSGSPSKTGELFF. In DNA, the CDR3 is TGCAGCGTCCGAGGTTATAGCGGGAGCCCTAGTAAAACCGGGGAGCTGTTTTTT.

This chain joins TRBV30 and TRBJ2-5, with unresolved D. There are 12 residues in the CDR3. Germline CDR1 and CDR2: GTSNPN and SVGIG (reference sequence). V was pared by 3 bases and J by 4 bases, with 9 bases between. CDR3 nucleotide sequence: TGTGCCTGGAGGGAGTTCGGAGAGACCCAGTACTTC. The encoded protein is CAWREFGETQYF.

The CDR3 spells CSARVARGYNEQFF. DNA for the CDR3: TGCAGTGCTAGAGTGGCTAGAGGTTACAATGAGCAGTTCTTC. J is TRBJ2-1 and V is TRBV20-1; D ambiguous. CDR1 and CDR2 from the germline V gene are DFQATT and SNEGSKA (reference sequence). Trimming took 1 base from V and 4 from J, leaving 11 bases between them. This CDR3 region has 14 residues.

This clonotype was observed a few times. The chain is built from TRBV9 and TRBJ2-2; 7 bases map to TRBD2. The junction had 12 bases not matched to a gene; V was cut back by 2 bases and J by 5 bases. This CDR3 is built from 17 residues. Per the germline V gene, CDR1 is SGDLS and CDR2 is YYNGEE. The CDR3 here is CASSVPAHGGGTGELFF. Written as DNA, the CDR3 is TGTGCCAGCAGCGTCCCCGCGCATGGGGGGGGGACCGGGGAGCTGTTTTTT.

The CDR3 loop is CASYYSGGARDEQFF. In DNA form, the CDR3 reads TGTGCCAGCTACTATAGCGGGGGGGCCAGGGATGAGCAGTTCTTC. The V and J genes are TRBV6-1 and TRBJ2-1; 11 nucleotides match TRBD2. V lost 8 bases and J lost 8; bases outside the gene matches: 11. The CDR3 extends over 15 amino acids. Germline loops: CDR1 MNHNS, CDR2 SASEGT.

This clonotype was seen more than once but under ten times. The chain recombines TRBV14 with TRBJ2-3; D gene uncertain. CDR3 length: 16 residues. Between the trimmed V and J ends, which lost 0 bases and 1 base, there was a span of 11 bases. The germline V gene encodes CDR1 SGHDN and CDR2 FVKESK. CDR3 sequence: CASSQDRRWGTDTQYF. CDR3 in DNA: TGTGCCAGCAGCCAAGATCGTCGATGGGGCACAGATACGCAGTATTTT.

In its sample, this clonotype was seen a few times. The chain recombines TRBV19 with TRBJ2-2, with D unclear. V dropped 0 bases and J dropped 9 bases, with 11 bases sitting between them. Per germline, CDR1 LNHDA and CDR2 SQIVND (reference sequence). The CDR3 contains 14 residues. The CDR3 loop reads CASSIDAGDWELFF. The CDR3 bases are TGTGCCAGTAGTATAGATGCAGGAGATTGGGAGCTGTTTTTT.